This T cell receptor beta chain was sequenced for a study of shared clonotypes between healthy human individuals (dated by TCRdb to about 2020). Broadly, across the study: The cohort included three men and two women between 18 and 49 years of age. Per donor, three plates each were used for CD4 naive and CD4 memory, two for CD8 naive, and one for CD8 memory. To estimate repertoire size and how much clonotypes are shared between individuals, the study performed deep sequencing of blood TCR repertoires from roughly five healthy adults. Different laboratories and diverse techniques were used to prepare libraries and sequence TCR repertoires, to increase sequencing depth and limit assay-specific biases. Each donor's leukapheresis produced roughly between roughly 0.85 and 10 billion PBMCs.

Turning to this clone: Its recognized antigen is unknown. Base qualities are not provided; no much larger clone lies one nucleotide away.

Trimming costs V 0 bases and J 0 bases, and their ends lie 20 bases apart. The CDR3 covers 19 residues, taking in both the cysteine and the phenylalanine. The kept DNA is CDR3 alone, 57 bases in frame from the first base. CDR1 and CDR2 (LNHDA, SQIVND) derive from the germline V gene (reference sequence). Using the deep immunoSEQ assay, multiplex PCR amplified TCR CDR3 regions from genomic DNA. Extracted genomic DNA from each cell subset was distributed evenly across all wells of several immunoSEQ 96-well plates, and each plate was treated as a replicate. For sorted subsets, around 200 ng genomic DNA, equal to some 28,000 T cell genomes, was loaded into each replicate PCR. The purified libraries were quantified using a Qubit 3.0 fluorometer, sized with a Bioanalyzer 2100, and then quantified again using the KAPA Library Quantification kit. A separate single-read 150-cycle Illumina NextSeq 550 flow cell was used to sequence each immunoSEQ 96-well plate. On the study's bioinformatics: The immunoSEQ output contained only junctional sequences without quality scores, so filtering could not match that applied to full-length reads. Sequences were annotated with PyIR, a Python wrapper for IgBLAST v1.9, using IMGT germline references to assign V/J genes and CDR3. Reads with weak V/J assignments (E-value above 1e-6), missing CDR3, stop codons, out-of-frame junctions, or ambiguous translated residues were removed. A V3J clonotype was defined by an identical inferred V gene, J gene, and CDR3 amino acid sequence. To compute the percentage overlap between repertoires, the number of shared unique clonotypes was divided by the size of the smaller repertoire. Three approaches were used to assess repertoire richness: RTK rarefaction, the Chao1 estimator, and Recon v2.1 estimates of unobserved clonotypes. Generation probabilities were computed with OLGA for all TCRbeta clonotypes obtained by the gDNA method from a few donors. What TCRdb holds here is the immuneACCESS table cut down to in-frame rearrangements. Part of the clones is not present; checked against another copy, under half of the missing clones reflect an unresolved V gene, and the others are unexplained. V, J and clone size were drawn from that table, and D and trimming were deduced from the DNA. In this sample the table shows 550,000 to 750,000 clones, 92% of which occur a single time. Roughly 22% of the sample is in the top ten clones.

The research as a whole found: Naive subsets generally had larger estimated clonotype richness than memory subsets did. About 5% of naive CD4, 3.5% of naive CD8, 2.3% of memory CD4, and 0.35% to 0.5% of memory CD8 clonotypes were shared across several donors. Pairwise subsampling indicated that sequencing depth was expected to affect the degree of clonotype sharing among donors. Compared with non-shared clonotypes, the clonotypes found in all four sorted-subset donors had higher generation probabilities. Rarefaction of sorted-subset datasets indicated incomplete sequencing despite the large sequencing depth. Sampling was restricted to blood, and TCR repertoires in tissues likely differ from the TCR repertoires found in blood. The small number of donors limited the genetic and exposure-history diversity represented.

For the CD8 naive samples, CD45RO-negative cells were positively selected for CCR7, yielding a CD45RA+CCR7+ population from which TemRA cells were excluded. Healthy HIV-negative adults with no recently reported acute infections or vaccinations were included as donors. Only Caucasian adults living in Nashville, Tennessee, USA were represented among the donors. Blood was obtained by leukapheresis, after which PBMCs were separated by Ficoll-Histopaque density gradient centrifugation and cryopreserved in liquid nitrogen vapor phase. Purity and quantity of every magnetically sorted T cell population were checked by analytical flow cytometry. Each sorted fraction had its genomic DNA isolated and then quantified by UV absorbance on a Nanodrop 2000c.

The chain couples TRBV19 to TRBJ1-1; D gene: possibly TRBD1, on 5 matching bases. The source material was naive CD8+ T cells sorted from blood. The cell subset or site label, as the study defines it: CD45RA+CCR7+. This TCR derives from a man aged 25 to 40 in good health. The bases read TGTGCCAGTAGTATAGAACTCTCGGGACGGCTTCTAATGAACACTGAAGCTTTCTTT. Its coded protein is CASSIELSGRLLMNTEAFF.